A selection of T cell receptor beta chains follows, all from one sample in a study of T-cell reconstitution after alpha-beta-depleted transplantation in children. From the PCR reads, TCRdb called clonotypes with MiXCR, one entry per CDR3 protein. The table includes fewer than 1 million distinct CDR3 sequences, less than 20% detected once. This material consisted of PBMCs, mostly from graft donor cells, taken 360 days after TCRalphabeta/CD19-depleted stem cell transplant. The receptor source for this set is a male patient under 18 who had a stem cell transplant for acute lymphoblastic leukemia, so the T cells may come from the graft donor. Both conserved end residues are part of each CDR3. Each record gives: V gene, CDR3 protein.

>TRBV20-1
CSAPGKGQGTGELFF
>TRBV9
CASSVQMGQWAYNEQFF
>TRBV25-1
CASSASGQGRTDTQYF
>TRBV12-3/TRBV12-4
CASAPRGGSSYNEQFF
>TRBV15
CATSRDLGTGANVLTF
>TRBV5-1
CASSWRAGGPLETQYF
>TRBV2
CASRKRELGGELFF
>TRBV20-1
CSARDLVYPSYEQYF
>TRBV29-1
CSVARTYNEQFF
>TRBV4-1
CASSQLAGRQFF
>TRBV9
CASSVGEGVVEQYF
>TRBV4-1
CASSQDRGTSGNEQFF
>TRBV4-2
CASSQEGRGLQAAFF
>TRBV4-1
CASSQQAGPTDTQYF
>TRBV5-1
CASSFRHSNQPQHF
>TRBV5-5
CASRGRTSYEQYF
>TRBV5-1
CASSSVLAGLNTGELFF
>TRBV5-5
CASSLPGIKNEQYF
>TRBV24-1
CATSDFFEQFF
>TRBV18
CASSTIQGGSGNTIYF
>TRBV29-1
CSVDRGGLEQYF
>TRBV20-1
CSARLEGGGGGYTF
>TRBV6-5
CASSYWLGSSTDTQYF
>TRBV4-1
CASSQLEGSKHEQYF
>TRBV3-1
CASRELNEQFF
>TRBV20-1
CSARDPGLADPYEQYF
>TRBV12-3/TRBV12-4
CASSLLRGMYGEAFF
>TRBV18
CASSRVYSNQPQHF
>TRBV5-1
CASSADHRYYGYTF
>TRBV4-1
CASSQDRVAGGPYDADTQYF
>TRBV12-3/TRBV12-4
CASSSLLGREAFF
>TRBV19
CASGYRANTEAFF
>TRBV13
CASSPRRAAEAFF
>TRBV5-1
CASSKGQGARETQYF
>TRBV4-1
CASSQEGVTGRFQETQYF
>TRBV11-1
CASSFLGLQCEQYF
>TRBV20-1
CSARDPRGFFFWRQQFF
>TRBV5-6
CASSLVWVAQWGVAYNEQFF
>TRBV7-2
CASSTDRGAYEQYF
>TRBV7-2
CASSLEAGNTIYF
>TRBV29-1
CSVEAERNTEAFF
>TRBV5-6
CASSFKGPRFNEKLFF
>TRBV12-3/TRBV12-4
CASSFEGSWETQYF
>TRBV6-2/TRBV6-3
CASSPTRVLYEQYF
>TRBV12-3/TRBV12-4
CASSFGTGYNYGYTF
>TRBV27
CASSFYGPGLAADTQYF
>TRBV29-1
CSVLAGVNNEQFF
>TRBV25-1
CASSEWGTENSPLHF
>TRBV5-1
CASSKIVRGNEQFF